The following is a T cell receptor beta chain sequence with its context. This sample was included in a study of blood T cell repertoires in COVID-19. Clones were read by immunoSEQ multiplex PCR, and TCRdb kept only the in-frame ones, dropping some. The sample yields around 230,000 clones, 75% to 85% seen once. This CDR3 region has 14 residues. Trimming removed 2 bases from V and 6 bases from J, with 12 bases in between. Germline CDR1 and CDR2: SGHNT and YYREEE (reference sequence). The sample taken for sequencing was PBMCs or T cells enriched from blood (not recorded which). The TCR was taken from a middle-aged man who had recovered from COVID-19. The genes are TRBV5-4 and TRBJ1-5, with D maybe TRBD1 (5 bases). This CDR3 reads CASSLGDSVQPQHF. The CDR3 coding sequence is TGTGCCAGCAGCTTAGGGGATTCGGTTCAGCCCCAGCATTTT.